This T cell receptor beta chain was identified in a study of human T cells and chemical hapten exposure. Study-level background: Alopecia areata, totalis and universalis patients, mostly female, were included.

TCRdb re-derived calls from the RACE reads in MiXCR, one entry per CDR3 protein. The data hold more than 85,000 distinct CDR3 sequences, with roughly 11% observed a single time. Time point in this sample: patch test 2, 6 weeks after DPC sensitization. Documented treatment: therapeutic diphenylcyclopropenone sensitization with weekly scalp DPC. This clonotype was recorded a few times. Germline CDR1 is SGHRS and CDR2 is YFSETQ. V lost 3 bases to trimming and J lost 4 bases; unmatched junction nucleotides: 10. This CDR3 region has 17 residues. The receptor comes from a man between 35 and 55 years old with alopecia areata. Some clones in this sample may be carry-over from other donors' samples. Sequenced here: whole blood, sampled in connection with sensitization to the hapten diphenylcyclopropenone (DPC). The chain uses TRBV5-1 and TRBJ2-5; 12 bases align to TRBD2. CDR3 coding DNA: TGCGCCAGCAGCTGGGAAAGACTAGCGGGAGAAGCAGAGACCCAGTACTTC. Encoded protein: CASSWERLAGEAETQYF. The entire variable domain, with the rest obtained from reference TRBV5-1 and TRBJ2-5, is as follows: KAGVTQTPRYLIKTRGQQVTLSCSPISGHRSVSWYQQTPGQGLQFLFEYFSETQRNKGNFPGRFSGRQFSNSRSEMNVSTLELGDSALYLCASSWERLAGEAETQYFGPGTRLLVL.